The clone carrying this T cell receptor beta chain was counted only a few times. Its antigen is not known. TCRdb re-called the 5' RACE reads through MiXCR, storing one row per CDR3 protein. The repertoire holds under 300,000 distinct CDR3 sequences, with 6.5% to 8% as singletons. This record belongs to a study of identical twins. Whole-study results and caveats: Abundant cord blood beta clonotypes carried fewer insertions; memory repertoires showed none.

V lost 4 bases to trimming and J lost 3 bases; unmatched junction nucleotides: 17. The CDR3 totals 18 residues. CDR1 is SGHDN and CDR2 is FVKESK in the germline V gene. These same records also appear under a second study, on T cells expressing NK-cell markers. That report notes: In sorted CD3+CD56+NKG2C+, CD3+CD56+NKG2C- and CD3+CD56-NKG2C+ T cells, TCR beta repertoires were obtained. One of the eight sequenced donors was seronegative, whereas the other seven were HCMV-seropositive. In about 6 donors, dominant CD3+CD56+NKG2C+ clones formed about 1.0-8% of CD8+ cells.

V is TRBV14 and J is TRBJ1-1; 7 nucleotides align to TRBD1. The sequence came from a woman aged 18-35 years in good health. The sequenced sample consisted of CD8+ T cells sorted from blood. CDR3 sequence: CASSLIGQEGGRDTEAFF. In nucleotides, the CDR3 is TGTGCCAGCAGCCTAATAGGACAGGAGGGTGGGAGAGACACTGAAGCTTTCTTT.